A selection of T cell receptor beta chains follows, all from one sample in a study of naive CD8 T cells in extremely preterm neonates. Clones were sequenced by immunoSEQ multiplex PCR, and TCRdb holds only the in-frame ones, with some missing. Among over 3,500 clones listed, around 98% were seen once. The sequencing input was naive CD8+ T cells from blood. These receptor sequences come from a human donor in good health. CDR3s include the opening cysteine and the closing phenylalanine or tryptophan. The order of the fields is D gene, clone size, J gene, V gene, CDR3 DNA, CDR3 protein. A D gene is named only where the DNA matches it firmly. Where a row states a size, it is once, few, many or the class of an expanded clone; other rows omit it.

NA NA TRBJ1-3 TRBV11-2 TGTGCCAGCAGCGCCGAGGCGGGCTCTGGAAACACCATATATTTT CASSAEAGSGNTIYF
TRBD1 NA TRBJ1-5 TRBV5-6 TGTGCCAGCAGCTTAGGACAGGGAGAGTCCCAGGGGGCCCAGCATTTT CASSLGQGESQGAQHF
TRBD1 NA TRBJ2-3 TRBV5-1 TGCGCCAGCAACCCGACGGGGACAGGGACTAGCACAGATACGCAGTATTTT CASNPTGTGTSTDTQYF
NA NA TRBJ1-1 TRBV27 TGTGCCAGCGGTTACGGGGTTCCTGAAGCTTTCTTT CASGYGVPEAFF
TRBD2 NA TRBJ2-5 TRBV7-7 TGTGCCAGCGGACTAGCGGGGGCCAAAGAGACCCAGTACTTC CASGLAGAKETQYF
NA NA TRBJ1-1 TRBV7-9 TGTGCCAGCAGCCTGCCGGGGACTGAAGCTTTCTTT CASSLPGTEAFF
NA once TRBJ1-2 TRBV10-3 TGTGCCATCAGTGGGACAGATTTTACTACCAACCCTAACTATGGCTACACCTTC CAISGTDFTTNPNYGYTF
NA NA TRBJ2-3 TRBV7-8 TGTGCCAGCAGTTGGAGGGGCATACCTACAGATACGCAGTATTTT CASSWRGIPTDTQYF
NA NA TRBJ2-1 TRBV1 TGCACCAGCAATTGGAGACAGCTAAAGAGTGAGCAGTTCTTC CTSNWRQLKSEQFF
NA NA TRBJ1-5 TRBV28 TGTGCCAGCAAGCCCCGGGTCGGCAATCAGCCCCAGCATTTT CASKPRVGNQPQHF
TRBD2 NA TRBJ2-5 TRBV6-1 TGTGCCAGCACGGGGGGGATAGGGGTTCAAGAGACCCAGTACTTC CASTGGIGVQETQYF
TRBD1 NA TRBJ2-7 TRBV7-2 TGTGCCAGCAGCCAACCGGACAGGTACCCCTACGAGCAGTACTTC CASSQPDRYPYEQYF
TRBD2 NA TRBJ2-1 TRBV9 TGTGCCAGCAGCGTCGGACTAGCGGGGGACGGTGAGCAGTTCTTC CASSVGLAGDGEQFF
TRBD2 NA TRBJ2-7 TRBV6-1 TGTGCCACCAAAGCGGGGGACTACGAGCAGTACTTC CATKAGDYEQYF
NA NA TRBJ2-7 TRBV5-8 TGTGCCAGCAGCTTGTTGGGGGCCTCCTACGAGCAGTACTTC CASSLLGASYEQYF
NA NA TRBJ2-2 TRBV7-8 TGTGCCAGCAGCTTATTAGGGGTGGGCGCCGGGGAGCTGTTTTTT CASSLLGVGAGELFF
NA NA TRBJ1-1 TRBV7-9 TGTGCCAGCAGCTTAGGGCAGGGAGGTGGAACTGAAGCTTTCTTT CASSLGQGGGTEAFF
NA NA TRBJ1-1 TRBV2 TGTGCCAGCAGTGGGGGCAGGAACACTGAAGCTTTCTTT CASSGGRNTEAFF
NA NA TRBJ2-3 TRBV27 TGTGCCAGCAGTAGGGGATACACAGATACGCAGTATTTT CASSRGYTDTQYF
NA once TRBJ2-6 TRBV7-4 TGTGCCAGCAGCTTGCCGATCAGCTCTGGGGCCAACGTCCTGACTTTC CASSLPISSGANVLTF
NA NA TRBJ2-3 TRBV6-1 TGTGCCAGCAGTATAGCGCCGGCGCAGTATTTT CASSIAPAQYF
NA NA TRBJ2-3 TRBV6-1 TGTGCCAGCAGTGAAGGGGGTTGGAGGGGGGGAGATACGCAGTATTTT CASSEGGWRGGDTQYF
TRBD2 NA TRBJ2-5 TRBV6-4 TGTGCCAGCAGTGGAGCGGGGGGGCCCGAAGAGACCCAGTACTTC CASSGAGGPEETQYF
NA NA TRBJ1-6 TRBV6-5 TGTGCCAGCAGTCCTGACAGGATGAATTCACCCCTCCACTTT CASSPDRMNSPLHF
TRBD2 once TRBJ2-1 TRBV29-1 TGCAGCGTTGACGTCCTAGCGGCGGTCAATGAGCAGTTCTTC CSVDVLAAVNEQFF
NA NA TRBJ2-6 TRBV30 TGTGCCTGGAGTTTGCTAATCGCCGGGGCCAACGTCCTGACTTTC CAWSLLIAGANVLTF
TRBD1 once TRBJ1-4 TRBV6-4 TGTGCCACCTTCGTCCCGGGACAGGGTCGACATGAAAAACTGTTTTTT CATFVPGQGRHEKLFF
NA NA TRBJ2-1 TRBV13 TGTGCCAGCAGCCGAGGCTTAAATGAGCAGTTCTTC CASSRGLNEQFF
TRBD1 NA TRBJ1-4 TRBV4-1 TGCGCCAGCAGCCAAGACGGGACAGGGGATGAAAAACTGTTTTTT CASSQDGTGDEKLFF
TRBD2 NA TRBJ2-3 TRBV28 TGTGCCAGCAGTTTATCAATTGGTAGCGGGGGCCCTAGCACAGATACGCAGTATTTT CASSLSIGSGGPSTDTQYF
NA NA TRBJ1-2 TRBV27 TGTGCCAGCAGTTTGCAGGCAGGGGCTATGTCGGGCTACACCTTC CASSLQAGAMSGYTF
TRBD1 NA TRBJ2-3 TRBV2 TGTGCCAGCAGTGGGGTGGGGCAGGGGGTCTCTCCATCTAGCACAGATACGCAGTATTTT CASSGVGQGVSPSSTDTQYF
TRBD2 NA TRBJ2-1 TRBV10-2 TGCGCCAGCCGACCGGGGGGTTACAATGAGCAGTTCTTC CASRPGGYNEQFF
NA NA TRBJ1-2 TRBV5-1 TGCGCCAGCAGCGGCGGGGGGAACAGGCCATATGGCTACACCTTC CASSGGGNRPYGYTF
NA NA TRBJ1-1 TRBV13 TGTGCCAGCAGTCCTCTAATGAGGACTGAAGCTTTCTTT CASSPLMRTEAFF
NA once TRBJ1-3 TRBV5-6 TGTGCCAGCAGCTTGGGAGGGCGGGGAGGCGGAAACACCATATATTTT CASSLGGRGGGNTIYF
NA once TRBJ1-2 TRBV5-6 TGTGCCAGCAGCTTAGGGGTTGGACTATTAGTCAACTATGGCTACACCTTC CASSLGVGLLVNYGYTF
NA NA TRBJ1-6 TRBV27 TGTGCCAGCAGTTCCCCAGGAGTGGGGGGGGCTAATTCACCCCTCCACTTT CASSSPGVGGANSPLHF
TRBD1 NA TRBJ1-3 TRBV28 TGTGCCAGCAGTTCTATTCTCAGGGGGCTCGCTGGAAACACCATATATTTT CASSSILRGLAGNTIYF
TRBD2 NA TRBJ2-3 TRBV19 TGTGCCAGTACCATTAGCGGGGCGGTAACAGATACGCAGTATTTT CASTISGAVTDTQYF
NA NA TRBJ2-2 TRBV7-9 TGTGCCAGCAGCCTAGCCTGGGGGCTACATACCGGGGAGCTGTTTTTT CASSLAWGLHTGELFF
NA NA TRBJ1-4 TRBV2 TGTGCCAGCAGTGAAGCTACTTTAGGACAGCGAAGGAAAGAAAAACTGTTTTTT CASSEATLGQRRKEKLFF
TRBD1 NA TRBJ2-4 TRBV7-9 TGTGCCAGCAGCTTCGGGGACAGGGCAAACATTCAGTACTTC CASSFGDRANIQYF
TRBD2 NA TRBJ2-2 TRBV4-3 TGCGCCAGCAGCGAGACTAGCGGTGGATCCGGGGAGCTGTTTTTT CASSETSGGSGELFF
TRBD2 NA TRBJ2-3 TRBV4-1 TGCGCCAGCAGCCAAGAATTTAGCGGGGGCACAGATACGCAGTATTTT CASSQEFSGGTDTQYF
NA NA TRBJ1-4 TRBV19 TGTGCCAGTAGCAGGGTTTGGGGACTTGCAACTAATGAAAAACTGTTTTTT CASSRVWGLATNEKLFF
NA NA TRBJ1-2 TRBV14 TGTGCCAGCAGCCAGTCCGGGTCAAACTATGGCTACACCTTC CASSQSGSNYGYTF
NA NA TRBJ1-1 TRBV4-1 TGCGCCAGCAGCCAAGACTGGGGAGGGATGAGTAGTACTGAAGCTTTCTTT CASSQDWGGMSSTEAFF
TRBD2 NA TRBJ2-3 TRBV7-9 TGTGCCAGCAGCGGGCGGGAGATAGGGACAGATACGCAGTATTTT CASSGREIGTDTQYF
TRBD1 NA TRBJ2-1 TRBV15 TGTGCCACCAGCAGAGTGAGGGGGCGAGGTGAGCAGTTCTTC CATSRVRGRGEQFF
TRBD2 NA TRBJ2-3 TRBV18 TGTGCCAGCTCCCTGACGCTTAGCGGGGGGATTACAGATACGCAGTATTTT CASSLTLSGGITDTQYF
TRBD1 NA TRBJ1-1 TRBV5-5 TGTGCCAGCAGCTTGGAAGGGACAGGGTCGGACACTGAAGCTTTCTTT CASSLEGTGSDTEAFF
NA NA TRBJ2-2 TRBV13 TGTGCCAGCAGCTTCAGAACCGGGGAGCTGTTTTTT CASSFRTGELFF